Presented here are 21 T cell receptor beta chains from one specimen sequenced in a study of blood T cell repertoires in COVID-19. Libraries were prepared by immunoSEQ multiplex PCR; TCRdb keeps only in-frame clonotypes and omits some of them. Of approximately 260,000 clones listed, about nine tenths were seen once; the top ten hold approximately 2%. The sample comprised PBMCs or T cells enriched from blood (not recorded which). These receptors were collected from a woman between 18 and 29 years old who had recovered from COVID-19.

The chain carries TRBV19 and TRBJ1-1; 7 bases are a match to TRBD1. The V gene's germline CDR1 is LNHDA and CDR2 SQIVND (reference sequence). The CDR3 has 13 amino acids. The J segment lost 3 bases and the V segment lost 5 bases, leaving 3 bases of the junction unmatched. The CDR3: CASSADRDTEAFF. CDR3 sequence (DNA): TGTGCCAGTAGTGCCGACAGGGACACTGAAGCTTTCTTT. Full variable domain (missing parts from reference TRBV19 and TRBJ1-1): DGGITQSPKYLFRKEGQNVTLSCEQNLNHDAMYWYRQDPGQGLRLIYYSQIVNDFQKGDIAEGYSVSREKKESFPLTVTSAQKNPTAFYLCASSADRDTEAFFGQGTRLTVV.

This chain links TRBV7-6 with TRBJ2-1; D perhaps matches TRBD2 (6 bases). From germline, CDR1 is SGHVS and CDR2 FNYEAQ. This CDR3 is 16 amino acids long. V lost 5 bases and J 6 bases, leaving 20 bases between the germline ends. The CDR3 spells CASSQSPGLVSNEQFF. CDR3 bases: TGTGCCAGCAGCCAATCTCCGGGACTGGTTTCCAATGAGCAGTTCTTC.

The rearrangement links TRBV7-3 to TRBJ2-3, with 9 bases fitting TRBD2. Germline V gene data show CDR1 as SGHTA and CDR2 as FQGTGA. The junction had 3 bases not matched to a gene; V was cut back by 3 bases and J by 5 bases. This CDR3 is 14 amino acids long. In DNA, the CDR3 is TGTGCCAGCAGCTTGGCGGGAGGGTTAGATACGCAGTATTTT. Protein product: CASSLAGGLDTQYF.

The chain has TRBV7-9 and TRBJ2-7; D might be TRBD1 (5 bases). CDR1 and CDR2 from the germline V gene are SEHNR and FQNEAQ (reference sequence). The length of the CDR3 is 14 residues. V lost 5 bases and J 2 bases, leaving 13 bases between the germline ends. CDR3 amino acids: CASSPRAGPYEQYF. The CDR3 DNA reads TGTGCCAGCAGCCCCCGGGCAGGGCCCTACGAGCAGTACTTC.

The CDR3 here is CASSLATVWGTTFNEQFF. In DNA, the CDR3 is TGTGCCAGCAGCTTAGCGACGGTTTGGGGGACTACTTTCAATGAGCAGTTCTTC. The chain couples TRBV11-3 to TRBJ2-1, with 7 bases identical to TRBD2. The CDR3 extends over 18 amino acids. The germline V gene has CDR1 SGHNT and CDR2 YENEEA. V shed 1 base, J shed 6 bases, and the junction held 15 bases outside the gene matches.

This clone was seen more than once but under ten times. The V and J genes are TRBV6-5 and TRBJ1-5; perhaps TRBD1 as D (6 bases). The ends were cut back, 4 bases at V and 3 bases at J, with 13 bases in the middle. Germline values: CDR1 MNHEY, CDR2 SVGAGI. The CDR3 consists of 15 residues. CDR3 nucleotide sequence: TGTGCCAGCAGTTTGGGACACACTACCAATCAGCCCCAGCATTTT. Its protein is CASSLGHTTNQPQHF.

The J gene is TRBJ1-2, the V gene TRBV7-3, with TRBD1 matching 8 bases. V shed 4 bases, J shed 8 bases, and the junction held 3 bases outside the gene matches. Per the germline V gene, CDR1 is SGHTA and CDR2 is FQGTGA. This CDR3 has 12 residues. In nucleotides, the CDR3 is TGTGCCAGCAGCTCGGACAGGGTAGGCTACACCTTC. As protein: CASSSDRVGYTF.

The chain is built from TRBV15 and TRBJ2-5, with D unresolved. The CDR3 length is 14 residues. Per the germline V gene, CDR1 is LNHNV and CDR2 is YYDKDF (reference sequence). Trimming took 4 bases from V and 4 from J, leaving 13 bases between them. The CDR3 loop is CATSTPHNRETQYF. The CDR3 DNA reads TGTGCCACCAGCACTCCTCATAACAGAGAGACCCAGTACTTC.

V usage is TRBV11-3 and J usage is TRBJ1-1; D remains ambiguous. CDR3 size: 16 residues. V was clipped by 4 bases and J by 0 bases, with 15 bases between them. Germline V CDR1 and CDR2: SGHNT, YENEEA. This chain's CDR3 is CASSSPKLSLNTEAFF. The DNA of the CDR3 is TGTGCCAGCAGCTCGCCAAAGTTAAGCTTGAACACTGAAGCTTTCTTT.

This chain uses TRBV5-4 with TRBJ2-2, with TRBD2 as a possible D gene (7 bases). Germline CDR1 is SGHNT and CDR2 is YYREEE (reference sequence). The V end was cut by 2 bases, the J end by 3 bases, with 14 bases between. This CDR3 contains 16 residues. CDR3 coding DNA: TGTGCCAGCAGCTTCCAACGGGGGGCGGACACCGGGGAGCTGTTTTTT. It is translated as CASSFQRGADTGELFF. Variable domain in full (rest from reference TRBV5-4 and TRBJ2-2): ETGVTQSPTHLIKTRGQQVTLRCSSQSGHNTVSWYQQALGQGPQFIFQYYREEENGRGNFPPRFSGLQFPNYSSELNVNALELDDSALYLCASSFQRGADTGELFFGEGSRLTVL.

This clone was observed once. This sequence joins TRBV19 and TRBJ2-4; no reliable D call. Germline V lookup: CDR1 LNHDA, CDR2 SQIVND (reference sequence). Trimming left V 1 base short and J 0 bases short, with 10 bases between. The CDR3 totals 16 residues. The CDR3 coding sequence is TGTGCCAGTAGTATAGTGAACAGTCTAGCCAAAAACATTCAGTACTTC. As protein: CASSIVNSLAKNIQYF.

The chain links TRBV15 to TRBJ2-1; TRBD2 aligns across 13 bases. CDR3 length equals 15 residues. V lost 2 bases and J lost 6; bases outside the gene matches: 1. Germline V lookup: CDR1 LNHNV, CDR2 YYDKDF (reference sequence). In DNA form, the CDR3 reads TGTGCCACCAGCAGAAGGACTAGCGGGGGCAATGAGCAGTTCTTC. Its translation: CATSRRTSGGNEQFF. Based on the CDR3 plus reference TRBV15 and TRBJ2-1, the full variable domain is DAMVIQNPRYQVTQFGKPVTLSCSQTLNHNVMYWYQQKSSQAPKLLFHYYDKDFNNEADTPDNFQSRRPNTSFCFLDIRSPGLGDTAMYLCATSRRTSGGNEQFFGPGTRLTVL.

This clone has more than one count but fewer than ten. J is TRBJ2-6 and V is TRBV4-3, with D perhaps matching TRBD1 (5 bases). Trimming removed 3 bases from V and 2 bases from J, with 11 bases in between. The length of the CDR3 is 16 residues. The germline CDR1 and CDR2 sequences are LGHNA and YSLEER. The CDR3 nucleotides are TGCGCCAGCAGCCATGACCGACAGACTGGGGCCAACGTCCTGACTTTC. It is translated as CASSHDRQTGANVLTF.

The rearrangement links TRBV6-6 to TRBJ1-1, with TRBD1 identical over 9 bases. The CDR3 runs 16 residues. Germline CDR1 reads MNHNY; CDR2 reads SVGAGI (reference sequence). Trimming removed 6 bases from V and 4 bases from J; junction bases left unmatched: 12. CDR3 loop: CASSNDADRGSTEAFF. The CDR3 region has the DNA TGTGCCAGCAGCAACGACGCGGACAGGGGAAGCACTGAAGCTTTCTTT.

V and J are TRBV19 and TRBJ1-6, with D hard to call. CDR3 size: 15 residues. Germline V lookup: CDR1 LNHDA, CDR2 SQIVND (reference sequence). Between the trimmed V and J ends, which lost 7 bases and 0 bases, there was a span of 10 bases. DNA for the CDR3: TGTGCCAGTAACTTCGTTGGCTCCTATAATTCACCCCTCCACTTT. Translated: CASNFVGSYNSPLHF.

This rearrangement joins TRBV2 to TRBJ2-5; D unresolved. V was clipped by 4 bases and J by 1 base, with 7 bases between them. The CDR3 is 13 residues long. Germline CDR1 is SNHLY and CDR2 is FYNNEI. The CDR3 protein is CASSVVAQETQYF. The CDR3 DNA reads as TGTGCCAGCAGTGTTGTGGCCCAAGAGACCCAGTACTTC.

The gene calls are TRBV19 and TRBJ1-2, with D hard to call. This CDR3 spans 13 amino acids. V lost 5 bases to trimming and J lost 3 bases, with 10 bases between them. Germline CDR1 LNHDA, CDR2 SQIVND (reference sequence). The CDR3 loop reads CASSRVADYGYTF. DNA of the CDR3: TGTGCCAGTAGTCGGGTGGCGGACTATGGCTACACCTTC.

The chain has TRBV19 and TRBJ2-5, with 15 nucleotides matching TRBD2. Trimming removed 5 bases from V and 5 bases from J; junction bases left unmatched: 0. The CDR3 runs 14 residues. The germline V gene encodes CDR1 LNHDA and CDR2 SQIVND (reference sequence). CDR3 amino acids: CASSGLAGGETQYF. CDR3 nucleotide sequence: TGTGCCAGTAGTGGACTAGCGGGAGGGGAGACCCAGTACTTC.

The rearrangement links TRBV6-5 to TRBJ1-1, with unresolved D. The V end lost 4 bases, the J end lost 1 base, and 7 bases lay between the germline ends. This CDR3 region has 13 residues. The germline CDR1 and CDR2 sequences are MNHEY and SVGAGI. The CDR3 loop reads CASSSPKNTEAFF. CDR3 DNA sequence: TGTGCCAGCAGTTCGCCTAAGAACACTGAAGCTTTCTTT.

This CDR3 is CASSPTGSSEQYF. The CDR3 DNA sequence: TGTGCCAGCAGCCCGACAGGGTCTTCCGAGCAGTACTTC. The chain carries TRBV7-3 and TRBJ2-7; TRBD1 agrees at 7 bases. Germline CDR1 is SGHTA and CDR2 is FQGTGA. CDR3 size: 13 residues. The J segment lost 6 bases and the V segment lost 5 bases, leaving 7 bases of the junction unmatched.

V usage is TRBV10-3 and J usage is TRBJ2-2; 11 bases line up with TRBD1. The CDR3 runs 17 residues. Trimming cost V 2 bases and J 5 bases; bases outside gene matches: 7. Germline V CDR1 and CDR2: ENHRY, SYGVKD. The CDR3 coding sequence is TGTGCCATCAGTGAGAACGGAGGACAGGGGGCGACCGGGGAGCTGTTTTTT. Translating gives CAISENGGQGATGELFF.